This is a list of T cell receptor beta chains from one sample in a study of TIL therapy for anti-PD-1-resistant metastatic lung cancer. The method was immunoSEQ multiplex PCR; TCRdb's version includes in-frame clones alone and lacks a portion of them. There are fewer than 65,000 clones in the sample; more than 80% occur only once, and roughly 3% lies in the top ten. The sequences come from blood, collected at baseline. The source is a person aged 25-80 years with non-small cell lung cancer. The CDR3 runs from the conserved cysteine through the conserved F or W. The order of the fields is J gene, V gene, clone size, D gene, CDR3 DNA, CDR3 protein. A D gene is named only where the DNA matches it firmly. Expanded clones get a size class; other rows say once, few or many, or leave the size out.

J: TRBJ2-7
V: TRBV2
size: NA
D: NA
DNA: TGTGCCAGCCAGGGGTCCGAGCAGTACTTC
CDR3: CASQGSEQYF

J: TRBJ1-3
V: TRBV4-1
size: NA
D: TRBD1
DNA: TGCGCCAGCAGCCAACCTAACAGGGGGGAATCTGGAAACACCATATATTTT
CDR3: CASSQPNRGESGNTIYF

J: TRBJ1-5
V: TRBV6-5
size: once
D: NA
DNA: TGTGCCAGCAGTTACTCTCGGTTCCAGCCCCAGCATTTT
CDR3: CASSYSRFQPQHF

J: TRBJ2-2
V: TRBV9
size: NA
D: TRBD1
DNA: TGTGCCAGCAGCGTCTTGGACAGGGGTACCACCGGGGAGCTGTTTTTT
CDR3: CASSVLDRGTTGELFF

J: TRBJ1-5
V: TRBV7-2
size: NA
D: TRBD1
DNA: TGTGCCAGCAGCTCGTACAGGGGCCAGCCCCAGCATTTT
CDR3: CASSSYRGQPQHF

J: TRBJ2-7
V: TRBV18
size: NA
D: NA
DNA: TGTGCCAGCTCACCAGGGGCCGAAAACTACGAGCAGTACTTC
CDR3: CASSPGAENYEQYF

J: TRBJ1-5
V: TRBV28
size: NA
D: NA
DNA: TGTGCCAGCAGTTTCCTACCATTTTTCTATAGCAATCAGCCCCAGCATTTT
CDR3: CASSFLPFFYSNQPQHF

J: TRBJ1-2
V: TRBV7-2
size: NA
D: NA
DNA: TGTGCCAGCAGCTTAGTGTCCCAGGGTAACTATGGCTACACCTTC
CDR3: CASSLVSQGNYGYTF

J: TRBJ1-1
V: TRBV21-1
size: NA
D: NA
DNA: TGTGCCAGCATGGCAGACATGAACACTGAAGCTTTCTTT
CDR3: CASMADMNTEAFF

J: TRBJ2-7
V: TRBV2
size: NA
D: NA
DNA: TGTGCCAGCAAACCGGACGAAACCTACGAGCAGTACTTC
CDR3: CASKPDETYEQYF

J: TRBJ2-6
V: TRBV5-6
size: NA
D: NA
DNA: TGTGCCAGCCATACCTCTGGGGCCAACGTCCTGACTTTC
CDR3: CASHTSGANVLTF

J: TRBJ2-5
V: TRBV7-9
size: NA
D: NA
DNA: TGTGCCAGCAGCTTAGGAGAGGGGGGTTTCGTGAGGACCCAGTACTTC
CDR3: CASSLGEGGFVRTQYF

J: TRBJ2-5
V: TRBV18
size: NA
D: NA
DNA: TGTGCCAGCTCACCTCGAGGGGATGGCGAGACCCAGTACTTC
CDR3: CASSPRGDGETQYF

J: TRBJ2-2
V: TRBV4-3
size: NA
D: NA
DNA: TGCGCCAGCAGCCTAGGACAGAACACCGGGGAGCTGTTTTTT
CDR3: CASSLGQNTGELFF

J: TRBJ2-3
V: TRBV4-3
size: NA
D: TRBD2
DNA: TGCGCCAGCAGCCAAGAGTGGCGGGGGGGCACAGATACGCAGTATTTT
CDR3: CASSQEWRGGTDTQYF

J: TRBJ1-2
V: TRBV10-2
size: NA
D: TRBD1
DNA: TGCGCCAGCAGTGAGACCGGGACAGGGAGGAACTATGGCTACACCTTC
CDR3: CASSETGTGRNYGYTF

J: TRBJ1-3
V: TRBV20-1
size: NA
D: TRBD1
DNA: TGCAGTGCTAGTGGCCTTGGTGACAGGGCGCTTCCTCGAAACACCATATATTTT
CDR3: CSASGLGDRALPRNTIYF

J: TRBJ2-7
V: TRBV18
size: NA
D: TRBD2
DNA: TGTGCCAGCTCGCCGGGACTAGCCTACGAGCAGTACTTC
CDR3: CASSPGLAYEQYF

J: TRBJ2-3
V: TRBV11-2
size: few
D: NA
DNA: TGTGCCAGCAGCCCCTTTAATACGCAGTATTTT
CDR3: CASSPFNTQYF

J: TRBJ2-5
V: TRBV10-3
size: NA
D: NA
DNA: TGTGCCACCAGCGGAGGGGCAGAGACCCAGTACTTC
CDR3: CATSGGAETQYF

J: TRBJ2-7
V: TRBV5-4
size: NA
D: TRBD1
DNA: TGTGCCAGCACACATGGGGACAGGGTCTACGAGCAGTACTTC
CDR3: CASTHGDRVYEQYF

J: TRBJ1-2
V: TRBV7-9
size: NA
D: TRBD1
DNA: TGTGCCAGCAGCCAACCTGAGGGGGCTGGTGACGGCTACACCTTC
CDR3: CASSQPEGAGDGYTF

J: TRBJ1-5
V: TRBV6-2/TRBV6-3
size: NA
D: NA
DNA: TGTGCCAGCAGCGGAGACAGTTCGAGCAATCAGCCCCAGCATTTT
CDR3: CASSGDSSSNQPQHF

J: TRBJ2-2
V: TRBV7-9
size: NA
D: NA
DNA: TGTGCCAGCAGCTTAGGGTCGAACACCGGGGAGCTGTTTTTT
CDR3: CASSLGSNTGELFF

J: TRBJ1-5
V: TRBV30
size: few
D: NA
DNA: TGTGCCTGGAGTGTACAAAGGGGCAATCAGCCCCAGCATTTT
CDR3: CAWSVQRGNQPQHF

J: TRBJ2-3
V: TRBV7-3
size: once
D: NA
DNA: TGTGCCAGCAGCTCCGGGGGCACAGATACGCAGTATTTT
CDR3: CASSSGGTDTQYF

J: TRBJ2-5
V: TRBV18
size: NA
D: NA
DNA: TGTGCCAGCTCACCCGGGACTCACCAAGAGACCCAGTACTTC
CDR3: CASSPGTHQETQYF

J: TRBJ1-1
V: TRBV29-1
size: NA
D: NA
DNA: TGCAGCGTTTGGGTTATGAACACTGAAGCTTTCTTT
CDR3: CSVWVMNTEAFF

J: TRBJ1-2
V: TRBV6-5
size: few
D: TRBD1
DNA: TGTGCCAGCAGCCAACAGGGGGCGGTAAACTATGGCTACACCTTC
CDR3: CASSQQGAVNYGYTF

J: TRBJ2-7
V: TRBV6-2/TRBV6-3
size: NA
D: NA
DNA: TGTGCCAGCAGTACCGGCCACTCAAACTTCTACGAGCAGTACTTC
CDR3: CASSTGHSNFYEQYF

J: TRBJ2-7
V: TRBV7-6
size: NA
D: TRBD2
DNA: TGTGCCAGCAGCTTAGGCTGGGGTAGCGGGGGGAGGGACGAGCAGTACTTC
CDR3: CASSLGWGSGGRDEQYF

J: TRBJ1-6
V: TRBV30
size: few
D: NA
DNA: TGTGCCTGGAAACCGGGGCTTAATTCACCCCTCCACTTT
CDR3: CAWKPGLNSPLHF

J: TRBJ2-1
V: TRBV29-1
size: NA
D: TRBD2
DNA: TGCAGCGTTGAATCCCAGATGCTAGCGGGAGGGAGACACTCCTACAATGAGCAGTTCTTC
CDR3: CSVESQMLAGGRHSYNEQFF

J: TRBJ2-1
V: TRBV7-2
size: NA
D: NA
DNA: TGTGCCAGCAGCTTGGGCGCGCCCGGGGCTGGTGAGCAGTTCTTC
CDR3: CASSLGAPGAGEQFF

J: TRBJ2-3
V: TRBV7-2
size: NA
D: NA
DNA: TGTGCCAGCAGCTTACGAATAGACATAGATACGCAGTATTTT
CDR3: CASSLRIDIDTQYF

J: TRBJ1-2
V: TRBV28
size: NA
D: NA
DNA: TGTGCCAGCCAGACACAGAACTATGGCTACACCTTC
CDR3: CASQTQNYGYTF

J: TRBJ2-6
V: TRBV9
size: once
D: NA
DNA: TGTGCCAGCAGCGTCCAGGTCAGGAAACCTTCTGGGGCCAACGTCCTGACTTTC
CDR3: CASSVQVRKPSGANVLTF

J: TRBJ1-1
V: TRBV7-3
size: NA
D: NA
DNA: TGTGCCAGCAGTTCGGGGGGCGGCCGTGAAGCTTTCTTT
CDR3: CASSSGGGREAFF

J: TRBJ1-6
V: TRBV4-1
size: NA
D: NA
DNA: TGCGCCAGCAGCCAAGAGGTTTCAAATAATTCACCCCTCCACTTT
CDR3: CASSQEVSNNSPLHF

J: TRBJ1-1
V: TRBV7-2
size: NA
D: TRBD1
DNA: TGTGCCAGCAGCTTAGGGGCGGCAGGGGGGAAGGGGAACACTGAAGCTTTCTTT
CDR3: CASSLGAAGGKGNTEAFF

J: TRBJ2-7
V: TRBV4-3
size: once
D: TRBD1
DNA: TGCGCCAGCAGCCATACATACCGAGACAGGGGGTGGGCCTACGAGCAGTACTTC
CDR3: CASSHTYRDRGWAYEQYF

J: TRBJ1-2
V: TRBV27
size: NA
D: NA
DNA: TGTGCCAGCAGTTTAACAGGGCGGAATATCTATGGCTACACCTTC
CDR3: CASSLTGRNIYGYTF

J: TRBJ2-4
V: TRBV5-6
size: NA
D: NA
DNA: TGTGCCAGCAGCTATGGAGGCAAAAACATTCAGTACTTC
CDR3: CASSYGGKNIQYF

J: TRBJ1-3
V: TRBV7-2
size: once
D: NA
DNA: TGTGCCAGCAGCTTTAGAGTCTTCTCTGGAAACACCATATATTTT
CDR3: CASSFRVFSGNTIYF

J: TRBJ1-1
V: TRBV18
size: few
D: TRBD1
DNA: TGTGCCAGCTCGCAGGACAGGGACACTGAAGCTTTCTTT
CDR3: CASSQDRDTEAFF

J: TRBJ1-5
V: TRBV11-2
size: NA
D: NA
DNA: TGTGCCAGCAGCCCGGGTCGAAGCAATCAGCCCCAGCATTTT
CDR3: CASSPGRSNQPQHF

J: TRBJ2-4
V: TRBV5-1
size: NA
D: NA
DNA: TGCGCCAGCAGCCGGGGCGAGGCTCTAGCCAAAAACATTCAGTACTTC
CDR3: CASSRGEALAKNIQYF

J: TRBJ2-6
V: TRBV30
size: once
D: TRBD1
DNA: TGTGCCTGCAACAGGGGCCGGGAGGCCAACGTCCTGACTTTC
CDR3: CACNRGREANVLTF

J: TRBJ1-3
V: TRBV24-1
size: NA
D: NA
DNA: TGTGCCACCAGTGACGCTAACTCTGGAAACACCATATATTTT
CDR3: CATSDANSGNTIYF

J: TRBJ1-1
V: TRBV5-1
size: NA
D: TRBD1
DNA: TGCGCCAGCAGCCCGGACCTGACAGGGGGGACTGAAGCTTTCTTT
CDR3: CASSPDLTGGTEAFF

J: TRBJ1-5
V: TRBV3-1/TRBV3-2
size: few
D: NA
DNA: TGTGCCAGCAGCCAAGATGGGGGGTACAATCAGCCCCAGCATTTT
CDR3: CASSQDGGYNQPQHF

J: TRBJ2-1
V: TRBV7-3
size: few
D: NA
DNA: TGTGCCAGCAGCTTACAAGGCAGGGGCAAGTACAATGAGCAGTTCTTC
CDR3: CASSLQGRGKYNEQFF

J: TRBJ2-1
V: TRBV7-9
size: NA
D: TRBD2
DNA: TGTGCCAGCAGCTTAACGAATCCTAGCGGGAGAAATGAGCAGTTCTTC
CDR3: CASSLTNPSGRNEQFF

J: TRBJ1-2
V: TRBV7-2
size: few
D: NA
DNA: TGTGCCAGCAGCTCCATGGCCGGGCGTCTTGGGGGGACCTTC
CDR3: CASSSMAGRLGGTF